Sequencing of this T cell receptor beta chain was carried out in a study of T cells in Graves' hyperthyroidism and ophthalmopathy. This clonotype was counted ten times or more. TCR beta CDR3 regions were amplified from RNA. With the HTBI primer set, the TCR CDR3 went through a first round of RT-PCR. TCRdb recomputed calls from the multiplex PCR reads with MiXCR, one row per CDR3 protein. Of a few hundred thousand distinct CDR3 sequences in the sample, 14% were seen once. Diagnostic decisions used clinical symptoms, serum thyroxine and TRAb, thyroid ultrasound and orbital computed tomography. This TCR derives from a woman in her forties with Graves' hyperthyroidism. Sequencing input: blood.

Here the CDR3 reads CASSYSTRGSVNEQFF. The DNA for the CDR3 is TGTGCCAGCAGTTACTCGACTCGGGGGAGCGTCAATGAGCAGTTCTTC. V usage is TRBV6-5 and J usage is TRBJ2-1; D is possibly TRBD2 (6 bases). Germline CDR1 and CDR2: MNHEY and SVGAGI. Trimming took off 0 bases at V and 6 bases at J, with 15 bases between the two ends. The CDR3 is 16 amino acids.